This record looks at one TCR beta chain sequence and its context. This specimen belongs to a study of blood T cell repertoires in COVID-19. Study overall: Collection of acute and convalescent COVID-19 samples took place in the United States, Italy and Spain. Sources were T cells, B-cell-depleted T cells, or PBMCs; the material itself was cDNA or gDNA.

Enrolled during active infection, Seattle patients were then followed longitudinally. Original handling: Reference gene primer amplification gave nucleated cell count estimates. The protocol was immunoSEQ multiplex PCR, while the TCRdb copy is restricted to in-frame clones and leaves out a portion. The DNA was the basis for D and trimming; V, J and clone size are from that table. The data contain about 130,000 clones, 92% of them singletons. J gave up 4 bases and V 5 bases, and 13 bases lay outside the gene matches. The CDR3 spans 18 residues. The V gene's germline CDR1 is SGHTA and CDR2 FQGNSA. This chain links TRBV7-2 with TRBJ2-3, with 12 bases lining up with TRBD2. The receptor was derived from a man aged 45-60 years with COVID-19, enrolled during active disease. Sequenced sample: peripheral blood. CDR3 sequence (DNA): TGTGCCAGCAGCCCCACTAGCGGGAGGACGACGGGCCCAGATACGCAGTATTTT. Its translation: CASSPTSGRTTGPDTQYF.